Each of the 14 T cell receptor beta chains below was sequenced from the same sample in a study of CD8+ T cells in alopecia areata. RNA extraction was followed by reverse transcription into cDNA, which acted as the sequencing template. The method was immunoSEQ multiplex PCR; TCRdb's version includes in-frame clones alone and lacks a portion of them. The sample shows 150,000 to 200,000 clones, approximately 62% of them seen only once. Here the sequenced sample was CD4+ T cells sorted from blood, taken at week 0. The receptor source for this set is a human donor with alopecia areata.

The chain has TRBV5-4 and TRBJ2-7, with 8 positions matching TRBD2. With V trimmed by 5 bases and J by 2 bases, 9 bases remained unmatched. CDR3 length: 15 amino acids. Germline CDR1 SGHNT, CDR2 YYREEE (reference sequence). CDR3 coding DNA: TGTGCCAGCAGTTCAGGACTAGCATTACCCTACGAGCAGTACTTC. Translation: CASSSGLALPYEQYF.

The chain links TRBV5-6 to TRBJ1-2, with TRBD1 matching 11 bases. V trimming: 4 bases; J trimming: 7 bases; junction bases outside the gene matches: 12. This CDR3 comprises 16 residues. Germline-derived CDR1 and CDR2 are SGHDT and YYEEEE. CDR3 nucleotide sequence: TGTGCCAGCAGCCGGCCCCCGGGACAGGGGGTGACTGGCTACACCTTC. Its protein is CASSRPPGQGVTGYTF.

The V call is TRBV4-3, the J call TRBJ1-6; TRBD1 might be the D (6 bases). The CDR3 extends over 16 amino acids. In germline, CDR1 is LGHNA, CDR2 YSLEER. V dropped 2 bases and J dropped 6 bases, with 14 bases sitting between them. Here the CDR3 DNA reads TGCGCCAGCAGCCAAAACCGGGGGCTAGGTAATTCACCCCTCCACTTT. It codes for CASSQNRGLGNSPLHF.

This clone has only one observation. The V gene is TRBV9, the J gene TRBJ2-2, with 9 nucleotides matching TRBD1. CDR3 length: 16 residues. In germline, CDR1 is SGDLS, CDR2 YYNGEE. Trimming at V came to 0 bases and at J to 1 base, leaving 1 base not matched to a gene. The CDR3 sequence is CASSVGQGGNTGELFF. The CDR3 DNA reads TGTGCCAGCAGCGTAGGACAGGGGGGGAACACCGGGGAGCTGTTTTTT.

V is TRBV11-2 and J is TRBJ2-7; D not resolved. The ends were cut back, 6 bases at V and 3 bases at J, with 6 bases in the middle. The CDR3 is 11 amino acids. Germline-derived CDR1 and CDR2 are SGHAT and FQNNGV. CDR3 DNA sequence: TGTGCCAGCAGGGAAGGCTACGAGCAGTACTTC. Residues: CASREGYEQYF.

This chain links TRBV30 with TRBJ2-7; D remains ambiguous. CDR3 size: 11 residues. Trimming took 6 bases from V and 2 from J, leaving 8 bases between them. Per germline, CDR1 GTSNPN and CDR2 SVGIG (reference sequence). The CDR3 sequence is CACSKAYEQYF. DNA for the CDR3: TGTGCCTGCTCGAAGGCCTACGAGCAGTACTTC.

The chain is built from TRBV6-5 and TRBJ1-2; D is undetermined. Germline loops: CDR1 MNHEY, CDR2 SVGAGI. Trimming stripped 6 bases from V and 4 bases from J, with 12 bases between. CDR3 length equals 13 residues. CDR3 loop: CASRPPGPYGYTF. CDR3 nucleotides: TGTGCCAGCAGACCGCCGGGCCCCTATGGCTACACCTTC.

This clone was counted between two and nine times. The CDR3 DNA sequence: TGTGCCAGCAGCCCCGCCCGGGCCACCGGGTTGAATGAGCAGTTCTTC. Its protein is CASSPARATGLNEQFF. The chain is built from TRBV7-6 and TRBJ2-1, with D hard to call. The CDR3 has 16 amino acids. Germline assignment: CDR1 SGHVS and CDR2 FNYEAQ. V lost 5 bases and J lost 7, with 21 bases in between.

The chain joins TRBV2 to TRBJ2-5; D is unresolved. Germline V gives CDR1 SNHLY, CDR2 FYNNEI. V lost 6 bases and J 2 bases, leaving 13 bases between the germline ends. This CDR3 region has 14 residues. CDR3 in amino acids: CASSSKPFQETQYF. The CDR3 DNA follows: TGTGCCAGCAGCTCTAAACCATTTCAAGAGACCCAGTACTTC.

This chain links TRBV27 with TRBJ2-2; D call uncertain. CDR1 and CDR2 from the germline V gene are MNHEY and SMNVEV (reference sequence). The CDR3 sequence is 15 residues long. V was cut by 6 bases and J by 6 bases, with 17 bases left in between. Here the CDR3 reads CASSSMPRTAGELFF. CDR3 sequence (DNA): TGTGCCAGCAGCTCGATGCCCCGAACAGCCGGGGAGCTGTTTTTT.

This chain joins TRBV29-1 and TRBJ2-3; 9 bases match TRBD1. The germline CDR1 and CDR2 sequences are SQVTM and ANQGSEA. J lost 6 bases, V lost 6 bases, and 4 bases had no gene match. This CDR3 has 12 residues. The CDR3 loop is CSVGQGYDTQYF. CDR3 in DNA: TGCAGCGTCGGACAGGGGTATGATACGCAGTATTTT.

The rearrangement uses TRBV30 and TRBJ1-3; no clear D gene. Germline CDR1 is GTSNPN and CDR2 is SVGIG (reference sequence). The CDR3 has 16 residues. Between the trimmed V and J ends, which lost 3 bases and 0 bases, there was a span of 15 bases. The CDR3 reads CAWSPGRSRSGNTIYF. The DNA of the CDR3 is TGTGCCTGGAGCCCTGGACGGTCCCGCTCTGGAAACACCATATATTTT. The entire variable domain, with the rest obtained from reference TRBV30 and TRBJ1-3, is as follows: SQTIHQWPATLVQPVGSPLSLECTVEGTSNPNLYWYRQAAGRGLQLLFYSVGIGQISSEVPQNLSASRPQDRQFILSSKKLLLSDSGFYLCAWSPGRSRSGNTIYFGEGSWLTVV.

This clone came up a few times. V usage is TRBV5-1 and J usage is TRBJ2-5, with D tentatively TRBD2 (5 bases). CDR3 size: 12 residues. The V and J ends lost 4 bases and 4 bases respectively, with 8 bases between them. Germline CDR1 and CDR2: SGHRS and YFSETQ. For the CDR3, the DNA is TGCGCCAGCAGCCAGGACTCAGAGACCCAGTACTTC. Amino acid sequence: CASSQDSETQYF. The full variable domain, rest sourced from reference TRBV5-1 and TRBJ2-5, is KAGVTQTPRYLIKTRGQQVTLSCSPISGHRSVSWYQQTPGQGLQFLFEYFSETQRNKGNFPGRFSGRQFSNSRSEMNVSTLELGDSALYLCASSQDSETQYFGPGTRLLVL.

The V gene is TRBV7-3, the J gene TRBJ1-4; 10 bases match TRBD1. Trimming removed 7 bases from V and 6 bases from J; junction bases left unmatched: 2. The CDR3 is 13 amino acids. Germline CDR1 reads SGHTA; CDR2 reads FQGTGA. The CDR3 is CASTDRGDEKLFF. The CDR3 nucleotides are TGTGCCAGCACGGACAGGGGGGATGAAAAACTGTTTTTT.